This T cell receptor (beta chain) is drawn from a study of blood T cell repertoires in COVID-19. At the level of the study: Whether acute or convalescent, the COVID-19 samples came from the United States, Italy and Spain. T cells, B-cell-depleted T cells, or PBMCs provided the cDNA or gDNA that served as material.

This CDR3 spans 15 amino acids. CDR1 is MNHEY and CDR2 is SVGAGI in the germline V gene. After removal of 3 bases from V and 3 bases from J, the junction contained 3 bases not matched to a gene. The method was immunoSEQ multiplex PCR; TCRdb's version includes in-frame clones alone and lacks a portion of them. This table has hundreds of thousands of clones, 80% to 90% appearing once. Everyone who took part was roughly 18 to 90 years old, and they came from about two dozen US areas. Donors in Cohort 3 who had recovered were those with two negative PCRs, healthcare professional clearance, or resolution of their symptoms.

The clonotype comes from a man aged 18 to 29 who had recovered from COVID-19. V and J are TRBV6-5 and TRBJ2-1, with TRBD1 matching over 9 bases. Sequencing input: PBMCs or T cells enriched from blood (not recorded which). CDR3 DNA sequence: TGTGCCAGCAGTTATAGGGACAGGGTCTACAATGAGCAGTTCTTC. It encodes CASSYRDRVYNEQFF.